A selection of T cell receptor beta chains follows, all from one sample in a study of OX40 agonist ivuxolimab in advanced cancers. Clones were read by immunoSEQ multiplex PCR, and TCRdb kept only the in-frame ones, dropping some. The sample comprises approximately 72,000 clones, approximately 80% of which are singletons, and around 1.5% rests with the top ten. Sequencing was performed on CD4+ or CD8+ T cells sorted from blood, taken in a trial of the OX40 agonist ivuxolimab. Receptors originate from an adult with an advanced solid tumor such as melanoma, head and neck, liver or kidney cancer. Each CDR3 is given with its conserved first and last residue. Each record gives: V gene, clone size, J gene, D gene, CDR3 DNA, CDR3 protein. The D gene is left open where the match is weak. The size of a clone is reported for some rows only, either as once, few or many, or as a class for expanded clones.

>TRBV11-1|.|TRBJ1-1|.
TGTGCCAGCAGGCGCTGGGACAACACTGAAGCTTTCTTT
CASRRWDNTEAFF
>TRBV10-3|once|TRBJ2-2|TRBD2
TGTGCCATCGGAGGGACTAGCGGGAGCGGGGAGCTGTTTTTT
CAIGGTSGSGELFF
>TRBV7-8|few|TRBJ1-2|TRBD1
TGTGCCAGCAGACTGAGAACAGGGGGCGCGGGGGGCTACACCTTC
CASRLRTGGAGGYTF
>TRBV6-6|.|TRBJ1-3|TRBD1
TGTGCCAGCAGTCCGCTCGAGGGGGCCGGCGGAAACACCATATATTTT
CASSPLEGAGGNTIYF
>TRBV28|.|TRBJ1-5|.
TGTGCCAGCAGAACCGACAATCAGCCCCAGCATTTT
CASRTDNQPQHF
>TRBV7-9|.|TRBJ2-2|.
TGTGCCAGCAGCCCGGACGTCGGGGAGCTGTTTTTT
CASSPDVGELFF
>TRBV6-6|.|TRBJ2-1|TRBD2
TGTGCCAGCACCCTGCGGGAGGGCCAGGACAATGAGCAGTTCTTC
CASTLREGQDNEQFF
>TRBV30|.|TRBJ1-6|.
TGTGCCTGGAGTTTAGGGTTGATGAGCTCCTATAATTCACCCCTCCACTTT
CAWSLGLMSSYNSPLHF
>TRBV5-1|.|TRBJ1-2|TRBD1
TGCGCCAGCAGCCTCGGACAGGGGAGTAGCTATGGCTACACCTTC
CASSLGQGSSYGYTF
>TRBV5-6|.|TRBJ1-2|.
TGTGCCAGCAGCATCCGGGACGGTGCTAACTATGGCTACACCTTC
CASSIRDGANYGYTF
>TRBV6-5|.|TRBJ1-4|.
TGTGCCAGCAGCCCCAGGGGCACTAATGAAAAACTGTTTTTT
CASSPRGTNEKLFF
>TRBV4-3|.|TRBJ2-1|.
TGCGCCAGCAGCCAAGATGCCAATCAGGGAACCGCTGAGCAGTTCTTC
CASSQDANQGTAEQFF
>TRBV27|.|TRBJ2-7|TRBD1
TGTGCCAGCAGGAGGACAGGGGTGACCTACGAGCAGTACTTC
CASRRTGVTYEQYF
>TRBV5-1|.|TRBJ1-1|TRBD1
TGCGCCAGCAGCCCTTCGACAGGGGGCACTGAAGCTTTCTTT
CASSPSTGGTEAFF
>TRBV19|.|TRBJ2-7|.
TGTGCCAGTAGTATTCAGGAGTCGGACGAGCAGTACTTC
CASSIQESDEQYF
>TRBV5-1|.|TRBJ2-3|TRBD1
TGCGCCAGCAGTTTTATTCCGGGACAGGGCACAGATACGCAGTATTTT
CASSFIPGQGTDTQYF
>TRBV7-9|once|TRBJ2-3|.
TGTGCCAGCAGCCCCCCGTCCGATACGCAGTATTTT
CASSPPSDTQYF
>TRBV19|.|TRBJ2-7|TRBD1
TGTGCCAGTAGTACGGCCAGGGGGTCACCTTCCTACGAGCAGTACTTC
CASSTARGSPSYEQYF
>TRBV29-1|.|TRBJ2-5|TRBD1
TGCAGCGGCCGCGGACAGGAAGAGACCCAGTACTTC
CSGRGQEETQYF
>TRBV6-5|.|TRBJ2-2|.
TGTGCCAGCAGTTACGCCAGTTCGAACACCGGGGAGCTGTTTTTT
CASSYASSNTGELFF
>TRBV4-1|few|TRBJ1-2|TRBD1
TGCGCCAGCAGCCAAGAGTTACAGGGGGGAATTGGTGGCTACACCTTC
CASSQELQGGIGGYTF
>TRBV6-1|.|TRBJ2-4|TRBD1
TGTGCCAGCAGCAGCAGGGGGTCTAAAAACATTCAGTACTTC
CASSSRGSKNIQYF
>TRBV4-1|.|TRBJ1-3|.
TGCGCCAGCAGCCAAGGGACAGTTACTGGAAACACCATATATTTT
CASSQGTVTGNTIYF
>TRBV9|.|TRBJ2-7|.
TGTGCCAGCAGCGTAGGTCCGGGGCACTCCTACGAGCAGTACTTC
CASSVGPGHSYEQYF
>TRBV28|.|TRBJ2-7|.
TGTGCCAGCAGTTTTTTGGAGGGAAAGATTGACGAGCAGTACTTC
CASSFLEGKIDEQYF
>TRBV5-1|.|TRBJ2-2|TRBD2
TGCGCCAGCCGGAGTGGGCTAGCGGGCACCGGGGAGCTGTTTTTT
CASRSGLAGTGELFF
>TRBV28|.|TRBJ2-2|TRBD2
TGTGCCAGCAGCCGAACTAGCGGGATATCAACCGGGGAGCTGTTTTTT
CASSRTSGISTGELFF
>TRBV11-3|.|TRBJ2-5|.
TGTGCCAGCAGCTTAGATGGGGCACAGAGCCAGTACTTC
CASSLDGAQSQYF
>TRBV19|.|TRBJ2-6|.
TGTGCCAGTAGTATATTGGTTGGCAGGGGAGAATCTGGGGCCAACGTCCTGACTTTC
CASSILVGRGESGANVLTF
>TRBV27|.|TRBJ1-2|.
TGTGCCAGCAGTCTCTATTCCCCCGAGGGGAATGGCTACACCTTC
CASSLYSPEGNGYTF
>TRBV28|.|TRBJ1-5|TRBD1
TGTGCCAGCAGCACGCAGGGGGCATGGAGTCAGCCCCAGCATTTT
CASSTQGAWSQPQHF
>TRBV4-3|.|TRBJ1-1|.
TGCGCCAGCAGCCAAGATTATTTGAACACTGAAGCTTTCTTT
CASSQDYLNTEAFF
>TRBV5-8|once|TRBJ2-1|.
TGTGCCAGCAGATCTCGGGCCTCGGGCGGGGAGCAGTTCTTC
CASRSRASGGEQFF
>TRBV2|few|TRBJ2-1|.
TGTGCCAGCAGTGAAGTACAGACGGAGTTCTTC
CASSEVQTEFF
>TRBV5-4|.|TRBJ2-1|TRBD2
TGTGCCAGCAGCTCCGGGACTAGCGTCCTCTACAATGAGCAGTTCTTC
CASSSGTSVLYNEQFF
>TRBV28|.|TRBJ2-5|TRBD1
TGTGCCAGCACCTCGACGGGACAGCGCGAGACCCAGTACTTC
CASTSTGQRETQYF
>TRBV5-4|once|TRBJ1-1|.
TGTGCCAGCAGCTTGGGGCAGCTCGGGGTGGGCACTGAAGCTTTCTTT
CASSLGQLGVGTEAFF
>TRBV11-1|few|TRBJ2-5|.
TGTGCCAGCAGCTACTTGGCAGGGGATTTGTTAGAGACCCAGTACTTC
CASSYLAGDLLETQYF
>TRBV18|few|TRBJ1-1|.
TGTGCCAGCTCACGACCACTCATAGGGGGAACTGAAGCTTTCTTT
CASSRPLIGGTEAFF
>TRBV7-9|few|TRBJ2-7|.
TGTGCCAGCAGCTTAAGTGTTAACTCCTACGAGCAGTACTTC
CASSLSVNSYEQYF
>TRBV4-2|.|TRBJ2-2|TRBD1
TGTGCCAGCAGCGGGGGACAGCAGACCGGGGAGCTGTTTTTT
CASSGGQQTGELFF
>TRBV18|.|TRBJ2-3|.
TGTGCCAGTCGTATCACAGATACGCAGTATTTT
CASRITDTQYF
>TRBV1|.|TRBJ2-5|.
TGCACCAGCAGCCAAGTATGGGTCGGGACTAGGAAGCAAGAGACCCAGTACTTC
CTSSQVWVGTRKQETQYF
>TRBV5-6|.|TRBJ1-2|.
TGTGCCAGCAGCCCGGTACAGGAAGCTAACTATGGCTACACCTTC
CASSPVQEANYGYTF
>TRBV7-2|.|TRBJ2-7|TRBD1
TGTGCCAGCAGCCAAATTGCGGACAGGACCTACGAGCAGTACTTC
CASSQIADRTYEQYF
>TRBV11-2|.|TRBJ2-2|.
TGTGCCAGCAGCTTAGACAGGGGAGGGGACACCGGGGAGCTGTTTTTT
CASSLDRGGDTGELFF
>TRBV7-2|once|TRBJ2-5|TRBD1
TGTGCCAGCAGCTTGGACAGGCAGGGGACCCAGTACTTC
CASSLDRQGTQYF
>TRBV9|.|TRBJ2-7|.
TGTGCCAGCAGCGTAGCCCCGAACTCCTACGAGCAGTACTTC
CASSVAPNSYEQYF
>TRBV10-1|once|TRBJ2-1|.
TGCGCCAGCAGTGAATTATATGGGAGTGCGTTCTTC
CASSELYGSAFF
>TRBV10-3|.|TRBJ2-3|.
TGTGCCATCAGTGAGTCGAAGAACACAGATACGCAGTATTTT
CAISESKNTDTQYF
>TRBV10-3|few|TRBJ2-1|TRBD2
TGTGCCATCAGTCCCGGGACTAGCAATGAGCAGTTCTTC
CAISPGTSNEQFF
>TRBV5-4|.|TRBJ2-7|TRBD2
TGTGCCAGCAGCCAAACTAGCGGGAGCCCTTTGGGGGAGCAGTACTTC
CASSQTSGSPLGEQYF
>TRBV6-5|.|TRBJ1-2|.
TGTGCCAGCAGCCTCCGCAGGGACTCCAACTATGGCTACACCTTC
CASSLRRDSNYGYTF
>TRBV7-4|.|TRBJ2-5|.
TGTGCCAGACCGGAGGGAGTAAAGGAGCAGTACTTC
CARPEGVKEQYF
>TRBV6-5|.|TRBJ2-1|TRBD2
TGTGCCAGCAGTTACCTCGGACTAGTAATGAATGAGCAGTTCTTC
CASSYLGLVMNEQFF
>TRBV4-2|.|TRBJ2-7|TRBD1
TGTGCCAGCAGCCAAGACGGGACAGGGGGCTACGAGCAGTACTTC
CASSQDGTGGYEQYF
>TRBV28|.|TRBJ2-2|.
TGTGCCAGCAGTGTTACAGGGCGCGGGGAGCTGTTTTTT
CASSVTGRGELFF
>TRBV7-8|few|TRBJ2-5|.
TGTGCCAGCAGAGGACACAACCAAGAGACCCAGTACTTC
CASRGHNQETQYF
>TRBV7-9|.|TRBJ2-7|TRBD1
TGTGCCAGCAGCCTTACCCTTACAGGGGGAAACTACGAGCAGTACTTC
CASSLTLTGGNYEQYF